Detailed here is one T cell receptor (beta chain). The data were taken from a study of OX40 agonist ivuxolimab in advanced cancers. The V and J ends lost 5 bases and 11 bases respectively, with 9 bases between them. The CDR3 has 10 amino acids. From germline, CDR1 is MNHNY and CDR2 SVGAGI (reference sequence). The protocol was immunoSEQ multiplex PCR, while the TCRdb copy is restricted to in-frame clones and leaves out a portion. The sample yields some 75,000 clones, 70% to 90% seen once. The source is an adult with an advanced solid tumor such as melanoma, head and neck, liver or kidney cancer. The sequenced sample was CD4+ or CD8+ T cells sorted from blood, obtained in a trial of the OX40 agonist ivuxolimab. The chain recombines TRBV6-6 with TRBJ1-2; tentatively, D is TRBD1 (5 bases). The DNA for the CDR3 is TGTGCCAGCAGTCGCCGGGGGTACACCTTC. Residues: CASSRRGYTF.